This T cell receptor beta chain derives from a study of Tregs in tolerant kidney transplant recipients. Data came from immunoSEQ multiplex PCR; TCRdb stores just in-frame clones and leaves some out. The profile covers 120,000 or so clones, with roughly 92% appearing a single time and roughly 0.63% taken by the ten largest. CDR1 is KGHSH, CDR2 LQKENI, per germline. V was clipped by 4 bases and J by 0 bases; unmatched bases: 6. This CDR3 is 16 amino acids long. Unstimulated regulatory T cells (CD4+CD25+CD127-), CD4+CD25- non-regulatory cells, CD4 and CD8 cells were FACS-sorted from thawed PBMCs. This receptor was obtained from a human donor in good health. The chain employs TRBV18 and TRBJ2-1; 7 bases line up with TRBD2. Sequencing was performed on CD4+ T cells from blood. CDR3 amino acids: CASSRAGPSSYNEQFF. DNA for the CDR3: TGTGCCAGCTCACGAGCGGGACCGAGCTCCTACAATGAGCAGTTCTTC.